Below are 3 T cell receptor beta chains sequenced from a single sample in a study of T cell repertoires in cytomegalovirus infection. For these TCRs, the target antigens are not known. MiXCR, run by TCRdb on the reads, gives a single entry per CDR3 protein. Here the sample spans 380,000 or so distinct CDR3 sequences, approximately 35% being singletons. The material sequenced was cultured PBMCs, taken from culture after CMV antigen stimulation. The receptors here all came from a human donor in good health (CMV status not recorded). Some clones in this sample may be carry-over from other donors' samples.

There are a few counts of this clonotype. This rearrangement joins TRBV20-1 to TRBJ2-5; 8 bases are a match to TRBD2. V shed 2 bases, J shed 0 bases, and the junction held 5 bases outside the gene matches. CDR3 length: 15 residues. The germline V gene encodes CDR1 DFQATT and CDR2 SNEGSKA (reference sequence). CDR3 loop: CSARRTSGYQETQYF. The CDR3 bases are TGCAGTGCTAGAAGAACTAGCGGCTACCAAGAGACCCAGTACTTC.

This clonotype was counted only a few times. CDR3 loop: CASSLTLAGTYEQYF. CDR3 bases: TGTGCCAGCAGTTTAACTCTAGCGGGGACCTACGAGCAGTACTTC. This chain connects TRBV28 to TRBJ2-7; 9 positions agree with TRBD2. Germline V gene lookup returns CDR1 MDHEN and CDR2 SYDVKM. The CDR3 runs to 15 residues. The ends lost 2 bases at V and 2 bases at J; junction bases unmatched: 4.

This clonotype was recorded at least ten times. The chain recombines TRBV28 with TRBJ2-5, with 7 bases matching TRBD1. CDR1 MDHEN and CDR2 SYDVKM come from the germline V gene. With 6 bases clipped from V and 7 bases from J, the junction kept 17 bases outside the gene matches. The CDR3 consists of 16 residues. Here the CDR3 DNA reads TGTGCCAGCAGCGCGTTCGGACAGGCCAACCTTGGGACCCAGTACTTC. This gives the protein CASSAFGQANLGTQYF.